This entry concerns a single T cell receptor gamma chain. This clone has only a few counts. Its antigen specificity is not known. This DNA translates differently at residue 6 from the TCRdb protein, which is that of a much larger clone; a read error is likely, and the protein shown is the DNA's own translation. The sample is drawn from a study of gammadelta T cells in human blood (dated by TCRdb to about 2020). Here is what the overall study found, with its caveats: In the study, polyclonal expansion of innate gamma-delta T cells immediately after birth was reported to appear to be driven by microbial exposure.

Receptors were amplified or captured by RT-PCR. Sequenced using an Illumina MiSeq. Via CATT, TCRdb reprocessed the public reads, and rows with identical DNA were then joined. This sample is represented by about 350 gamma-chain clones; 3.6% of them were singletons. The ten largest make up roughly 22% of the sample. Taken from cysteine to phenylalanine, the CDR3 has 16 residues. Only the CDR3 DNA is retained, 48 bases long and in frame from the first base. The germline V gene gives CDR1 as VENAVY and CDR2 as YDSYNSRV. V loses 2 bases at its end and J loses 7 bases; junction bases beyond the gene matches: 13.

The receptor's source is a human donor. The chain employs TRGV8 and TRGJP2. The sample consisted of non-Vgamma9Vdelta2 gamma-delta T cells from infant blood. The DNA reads TGTGCCACCTGGGATAAGCCTCGGCGGGATGATTGGATCAAGACGTTT. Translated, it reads CATWDKPRRDDWIKTF.